The sequence of this T cell receptor (beta chain) was determined in a study of T-cell reconstitution after alpha-beta-depleted transplantation in children. It was with unique molecular identifiers that the TCRbeta library was prepared. TCRdb analysed the PCR reads with MiXCR anew, one entry per CDR3 protein. The sample holds hundreds of thousands of distinct CDR3 sequences, over 15% seen once. The CDR3 contains 15 residues. Trimming took off 1 base at V and 2 bases at J, with 10 bases between the two ends. Germline V gene data show CDR1 as SGHTA and CDR2 as FQGNSA. This clonotype was counted only a few times.

The V and J genes are TRBV7-2 and TRBJ2-3, with D hard to call. This clonotype originated in a human donor who donated a stem cell graft to a child with acute myeloid leukemia. Source: PBMCs from the stem cell graft donor, taken from the stem cell graft. The DNA of the CDR3 is TGTGCCAGCAGCTTAGTCCAGAGGACCACAGATACGCAGTATTTT. It codes for CASSLVQRTTDTQYF.